Reported below is one T cell receptor beta chain. The antigen is undetermined. The entry originates in a study of shared clonotypes between healthy human individuals. Study as a whole: CD4 naive and CD4 memory each took three plates per donor, while CD8 naive took two and CD8 memory one. Study findings and constraints: A handful of donors had about 5% of their naive CD4 clonotypes in common. Generally, estimated richness proved larger in naive subsets than it did in memory subsets.

This table comes from immunoSEQ multiplex PCR, and its TCRdb copy is limited to in-frame clones, with some not included. The sample shows about 2,100,000 clones, about 93% of them seen only once. As defined, naive CD8 cells were CD45RO-negative and positively selected for CCR7, with terminally differentiated effector memory CD45RA+ cells excluded. J lost 8 bases, V lost 6 bases, and 9 bases had no gene match. CDR1 ENHRY and CDR2 SYGVKD come from the germline V gene. The CDR3 covers 13 residues. This chain links TRBV10-3 with TRBJ1-2, with 7 bases aligning to TRBD1. The source material was naive CD8+ T cells from PBMCs. This clonotype was obtained from a young man in good health. Some clones in this sample may be carry-over from other donors' samples. The CDR3 sequence is CAISTGVDIGYTF. In DNA form, the CDR3 reads TGTGCCATCAGCACAGGGGTGGACATCGGCTACACCTTC.